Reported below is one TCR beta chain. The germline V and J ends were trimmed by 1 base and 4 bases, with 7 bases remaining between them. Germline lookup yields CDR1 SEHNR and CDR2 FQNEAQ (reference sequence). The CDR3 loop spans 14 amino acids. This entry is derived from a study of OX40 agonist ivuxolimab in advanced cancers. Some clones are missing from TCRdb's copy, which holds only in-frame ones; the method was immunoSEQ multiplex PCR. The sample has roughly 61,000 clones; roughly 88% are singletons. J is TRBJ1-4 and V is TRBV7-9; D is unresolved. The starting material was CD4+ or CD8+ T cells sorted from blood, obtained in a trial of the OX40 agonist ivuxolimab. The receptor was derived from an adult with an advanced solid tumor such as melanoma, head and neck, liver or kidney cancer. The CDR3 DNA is TGTGCCAGCAGCTTAGGAGGGATTAATGAAAAACTGTTTTTT. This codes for CASSLGGINEKLFF. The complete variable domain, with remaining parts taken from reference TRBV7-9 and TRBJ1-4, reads DTGVSQNPRHKITKRGQNVTFRCDPISEHNRLYWYRQTLGQGPEFLTYFQNEAQLEKSRLLSDRFSAERPKGSFSTLEIQRTEQGDSAMYLCASSLGGINEKLFFGSGTQLSVL.